The clone carrying this TCR beta chain was counted ten times or more. Time point given: newly diagnosed GD, antithyroid drugs for less than 3 months. PBMCs were the source of the RNA used for TCR sequencing. This record belongs to a study of regulatory T cells in long-lasting Graves disease. Assembly of TCR beta libraries relied on iRepertoire HTBI primers together with Arm-PCR of CDR3 regions. TCRdb redid the calling of the multiplex PCR reads with MiXCR, one entry per CDR3 protein. The table lists hundreds of thousands of distinct CDR3 sequences, 15% to 20% of them singletons. The CDR3 length is 15 residues. The V and J ends lost 4 bases and 4 bases, in that order; junction bases with no gene match: 8. From germline, CDR1 is SGHKS and CDR2 YYEKEE (reference sequence). These data were likewise used in another study, on T cells in Graves' hyperthyroidism and ophthalmopathy.

The chain is built from TRBV5-5 and TRBJ2-3, with 8 bases that match TRBD1. The sample consisted of peripheral blood mononuclear cells (PBMCs), taken at new diagnosis, from a patient treated with antithyroid drugs. The TCR sequence derives from a woman aged 35-65 years with Graves disease. The CDR3: CASSPRDRYADTQYF. CDR3 coding DNA: TGTGCCAGCAGCCCACGGGACAGGTACGCAGATACGCAGTATTTT.